Listed below are T cell receptor beta chains from one sample, sequenced in a study of long-term antiretroviral therapy in people with HIV. This table comes from immunoSEQ multiplex PCR, and its TCRdb copy is limited to in-frame clones, with some not included. The table lists about 14,000 clones, roughly 88% of them singletons. The specimen comprised unsorted PBMCs, sampled 0.4 years after starting antiretroviral therapy. Receptor source: a man aged 25-45 years with HIV. Each CDR3 is given without its conserved first and last residue. The order of the fields is V gene, clone size, CDR3 protein. The size of a clone is reported for some rows only, either as once, few or many, or as a class for expanded clones.

v_call: TRBV10-3
clone_size: NA
cdr3_aa: AIRLGEGQSYNEQF

v_call: TRBV4-3
clone_size: once
cdr3_aa: ASSPGRAEHNEQF

v_call: TRBV30
clone_size: once
cdr3_aa: AWDGQGNQPQH

v_call: TRBV7-8
clone_size: NA
cdr3_aa: ASSSLVGTGGRYEQY

v_call: TRBV6-6
clone_size: NA
cdr3_aa: ASRDTGYYGYT

v_call: TRBV28
clone_size: NA
cdr3_aa: ASSLPIQGAEETQY

v_call: TRBV4-1
clone_size: NA
cdr3_aa: ASSRPGQTYEQY

v_call: TRBV10-3
clone_size: few
cdr3_aa: AIPTGPSNTGELF

v_call: TRBV5-1
clone_size: NA
cdr3_aa: ASSSDRGITEAF

v_call: TRBV7-9
clone_size: few
cdr3_aa: ASSPPREAAGGYT

v_call: TRBV28
clone_size: few
cdr3_aa: ASSYPPAGGLDTGELF

v_call: TRBV7-9
clone_size: NA
cdr3_aa: ASSLGLASSYEQY

v_call: TRBV7-9
clone_size: NA
cdr3_aa: ASSLAFGGYNEQF

v_call: TRBV13
clone_size: NA
cdr3_aa: ASSFGQGDTEAF

v_call: TRBV11-3
clone_size: NA
cdr3_aa: ASSLDGTGYYEQY

v_call: TRBV30
clone_size: NA
cdr3_aa: AWARQGGNNEQF

v_call: TRBV18
clone_size: NA
cdr3_aa: ASSSSGGESNEQF

v_call: TRBV5-5
clone_size: NA
cdr3_aa: ASSLFRGAESGANVLT

v_call: TRBV7-9
clone_size: NA
cdr3_aa: ASRRALNTEAF

v_call: TRBV7-3
clone_size: NA
cdr3_aa: ASSSVVSPTGANVLT

v_call: TRBV15
clone_size: few
cdr3_aa: ATSRRGTGEAF

v_call: TRBV5-1
clone_size: few
cdr3_aa: ASSLGGDEQY

v_call: TRBV10-3
clone_size: NA
cdr3_aa: AIGPGLAGVLDTQY

v_call: TRBV29-1
clone_size: NA
cdr3_aa: SVEAVTSYEQY

v_call: TRBV11-2
clone_size: NA
cdr3_aa: ASSYSSNEQF

v_call: TRBV19
clone_size: NA
cdr3_aa: ASSIRDSYYGYT

v_call: TRBV6-1
clone_size: NA
cdr3_aa: ASSEAGHRTDTQY

v_call: TRBV14
clone_size: NA
cdr3_aa: ASSRGSSYNEQF